Each of the 18 T cell receptor beta chains below was sequenced from the same sample in a study of T cells in Graves' hyperthyroidism and ophthalmopathy. RNA transcripts gave rise to amplified TCR beta CDR3 regions. HTBI primers were used for first-round RT-PCR of the TCR CDR3. TCRdb reprocessed the multiplex PCR reads via MiXCR and lists one record per CDR3 protein. The data show fewer than 450,000 distinct CDR3 sequences, about 15% seen once. The specimen was blood. Receptors originate from a young woman with Graves' hyperthyroidism that later progressed to Graves' ophthalmopathy.

This clonotype was seen more than once but under ten times. The chain has TRBV7-9 and TRBJ2-1; tentatively, D is TRBD1 (5 bases). The V end lost 1 base, the J end lost 12 bases, and 10 bases lay between the germline ends. The CDR3 is 12 amino acids. Looked up from germline, CDR1 is SEHNR and CDR2 is FQNEAQ (reference sequence). CDR3 sequence (DNA): TGTGCCAGCAGCTTAGGGTCTCAGGGGCAGTTCTTC. Amino acids: CASSLGSQGQFF.

This clonotype has only a few counts. The chain combines TRBV15 with TRBJ1-4; D is unresolved. Trimming stripped 5 bases from V and 0 bases from J, with 10 bases between. Looked up from germline, CDR1 is LNHNV and CDR2 is YYDKDF (reference sequence). This CDR3 spans 15 amino acids. The CDR3 loop is CATSAAGTTNEKLFF. The CDR3 DNA sequence: TGTGCCACCAGCGCTGCCGGGACAACTAATGAAAAACTGTTTTTT.

This clonotype has a count of ten or more. The chain couples TRBV12-3 or TRBV12-4 to TRBJ2-1, with TRBD2 matching over 10 bases. The CDR3 spans 14 residues. The V gene end was trimmed by 10 bases and the J gene end by 4 bases; junction bases not matched to a gene: 7. CDR3 protein: CATLSGGFYNEQFF. The CDR3 nucleotides read TGTGCCACCCTTAGCGGGGGGTTTTACAATGAGCAGTTCTTC.

This clonotype was counted a few times. The chain recombines TRBV28 with TRBJ2-3, with a weak D call TRBD2 (5 bases). The V end was cut by 3 bases, the J end by 2 bases, with 15 bases between. CDR3 length: 16 amino acids. Looked up from germline, CDR1 is MDHEN and CDR2 is SYDVKM. CDR3 residues: CASSLEAGVYTDTQYF. As DNA, the CDR3 is TGTGCCAGCAGTTTGGAAGCCGGGGTCTACACAGATACGCAGTATTTT.

This clonotype was seen many times. This rearrangement joins TRBV5-1 to TRBJ1-6; 7 bases are a match to TRBD1. After removal of 0 bases from V and 7 bases from J, the junction contained 1 base not matched to a gene. This CDR3 spans 14 amino acids. Germline CDR1 is SGHRS and CDR2 is YFSETQ. The CDR3 protein is CASSLGDSNSPLHF. The CDR3 bases are TGCGCCAGCAGCTTGGGGGACAGCAATTCACCCCTCCACTTT.

A few counts support this clonotype. CDR3 in DNA: TGTGCCAGCAGCTTAGGGGGACTAGCGGCGCAGGCGAACACAGATACGCAGTATTTT. Protein product: CASSLGGLAAQANTDTQYF. V and J are TRBV11-3 and TRBJ2-3; 11 bases are shared with TRBD2. The V and J ends lost 1 base and 2 bases, in that order; junction bases with no gene match: 11. Germline V gives CDR1 SGHNT, CDR2 YENEEA. The CDR3 runs to 19 residues.

A few counts support this clonotype. The chain links TRBV19 to TRBJ2-1; D unresolved. V lost 7 bases and J lost 12, with 16 bases in between. CDR3 length: 12 amino acids. Germline CDR1 reads LNHDA; CDR2 reads SQIVND (reference sequence). The CDR3 region has the DNA TGTGCCAGTACCCACTCTCAGCAAGGGCAGTTCTTC. This sequence encodes CASTHSQQGQFF.

In its sample, this clonotype was seen many times. The rearrangement links TRBV11-2 to TRBJ2-1; D is perhaps TRBD2 (6 bases). Germline V CDR1 and CDR2: SGHAT, FQNNGV. CDR3 length equals 12 residues. Between the trimmed V and J ends, which lost 2 bases and 12 bases, there was a span of 11 bases. The CDR3 DNA reads TGTGCCAGCAGCTTATTCCTAGCGCCGCAGTTCTTC. Translating it yields CASSLFLAPQFF.

The V call is TRBV7-2, the J call TRBJ2-4; D is undetermined. Per germline, CDR1 SGHTA and CDR2 FQGNSA. Trimming cost V 0 bases and J 5 bases, with 8 bases left between them. CDR3 length: 14 residues. CDR3 sequence: CASSLARGENIQYF. The CDR3, as DNA: TGTGCCAGCAGCTTAGCGCGCGGCGAAAACATTCAGTACTTC.

This clonotype was seen ten or more times. The chain carries TRBV25-1 and TRBJ2-7, with 10 nucleotides matching TRBD2. This CDR3 has 15 residues. The germline V gene encodes CDR1 MGHDK and CDR2 SYGVNS. V lost 1 base and J lost 7; bases outside the gene matches: 7. The CDR3 sequence is CASSESYGTSEEQYF. DNA for the CDR3: TGTGCCAGCAGTGAATCATACGGGACTAGCGAAGAGCAGTACTTC.

At least ten counts were recorded for this clonotype. The genes are TRBV12-3 or TRBV12-4 and TRBJ1-1; tentative D call: TRBD1 (6 bases). Trimming removed 5 bases from V and 2 bases from J, with 18 bases in between. The CDR3 has 16 residues. The DNA of the CDR3 is TGTGCCAGCAGTGGATACAGGGTCGAAGATAACACTGAAGCTTTCTTT. Protein product: CASSGYRVEDNTEAFF.

This clonotype was observed many times. The genes are TRBV2 and TRBJ2-2; unclear D gene. CDR1 SNHLY and CDR2 FYNNEI come from the germline V gene. The ends were cut back, 5 bases at V and 4 bases at J, with 8 bases in the middle. The CDR3 is 13 amino acids. Here the CDR3 reads CASSIRPTGELFF. CDR3 in DNA: TGTGCCAGCAGTATACGACCCACCGGGGAGCTGTTTTTT.

This clonotype has a handful of counts. J is TRBJ2-1 and V is TRBV19; 9 bases align to TRBD2. After removal of 6 bases from V and 6 bases from J, the junction contained 3 bases not matched to a gene. Germline V gene data show CDR1 as LNHDA and CDR2 as SQIVND (reference sequence). The CDR3 is 13 residues long. The CDR3 region is CASSATSGNEQFF. CDR3 DNA sequence: TGTGCCAGTAGCGCGACTAGCGGCAATGAGCAGTTCTTC.

For the CDR3, the DNA is TGCAGCGCCACCGACAGAGAAGAAAAACTGTTTTTT. Its protein product is CSATDREEKLFF. The chain employs TRBV29-1 and TRBJ1-4; D is perhaps TRBD1 (5 bases). CDR3 length equals 12 residues. V gave up 7 bases and J gave up 8 bases, with 14 bases separating them. Germline CDR1 is SQVTM and CDR2 is ANQGSEA.

This rearrangement joins TRBV20-1 to TRBJ1-2, with D unresolved. V lost 3 bases to trimming and J lost 8 bases, with 13 bases between them. This CDR3 has 12 amino acids. The germline V gene encodes CDR1 DFQATT and CDR2 SNEGSKA (reference sequence). CDR3 amino acids: CSASPYGVGYTF. The CDR3 DNA is TGCAGTGCTAGTCCCTATGGGGTCGGCTACACCTTC.

This clonotype has ten or more counts. The chain has TRBV19 and TRBJ1-5; 8 nucleotides agree with TRBD1. The germline gives CDR1 LNHDA, CDR2 SQIVND (reference sequence). CDR3 length: 14 residues. With 7 bases clipped from V and 4 bases from J, the junction kept 6 bases outside the gene matches. CDR3 sequence (DNA): TGTGCCAGTACCAGCACAGGGGGAAATCAGCCCCAGCATTTT. Its protein is CASTSTGGNQPQHF.

CDR3 DNA sequence: TGTGCCATCAGAATGACCGGGACAGGGCCGAACACCGGGGAGCTGTTTTTT. It encodes CAIRMTGTGPNTGELFF. V usage is TRBV10-3 and J usage is TRBJ2-2; 9 positions match TRBD1. V shed 6 bases, J shed 0 bases, and the junction held 8 bases outside the gene matches. The CDR3 has 17 residues. Germline V gene lookup returns CDR1 ENHRY and CDR2 SYGVKD.

This rearrangement joins TRBV5-8 to TRBJ2-1; 9 nucleotides agree with TRBD2. V was clipped by 3 bases and J by 8 bases; unmatched bases: 15. The CDR3 length is 17 residues. CDR1 is SGHTS, CDR2 YDEGEE, per germline. The CDR3 here is CASSWLFPGLAHDEQFF. The CDR3 DNA reads TGTGCCAGCAGCTGGTTGTTTCCGGGACTAGCCCATGATGAGCAGTTCTTC.